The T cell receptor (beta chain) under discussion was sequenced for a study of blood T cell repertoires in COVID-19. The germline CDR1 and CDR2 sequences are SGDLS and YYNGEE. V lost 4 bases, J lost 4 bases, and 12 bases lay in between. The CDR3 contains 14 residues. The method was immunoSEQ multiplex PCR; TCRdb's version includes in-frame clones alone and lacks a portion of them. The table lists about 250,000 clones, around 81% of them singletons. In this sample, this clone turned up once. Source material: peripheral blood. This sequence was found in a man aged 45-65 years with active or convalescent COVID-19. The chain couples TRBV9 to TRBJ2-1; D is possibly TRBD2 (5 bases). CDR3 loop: CASSSGNSYNEQFF. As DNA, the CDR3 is TGTGCCAGCAGCTCGGGGAACTCATACAATGAGCAGTTCTTC.